The 17 T cell receptor beta chains reported below all come from one sample, sequenced in a study of cytomegalovirus exposure and HLA in healthy donors. PCR employed 60 Vbeta and 13 Jbeta primers. Sequencing was performed with immunoSEQ multiplex PCR; in TCRdb, only in-frame clones are kept and a portion is missing. The sample carries tens of thousands of clones, over 60% recorded once. The sequencing input was PBMCs. These TCRs come from a young man in good health and CMV-seropositive.

V is TRBV11-2 and J is TRBJ2-7; D unclear. The V gene's germline CDR1 is SGHAT and CDR2 FQNNGV. CDR3 length equals 14 residues. With 3 bases removed from V and 6 bases from J, the gap between germline ends came to 15 bases. CDR3 nucleotide sequence: TGTGCCAGCAGCTTGGTGGCGCGGATGGGCGAGCAGTACTTC. Translation gives CASSLVARMGEQYF. The complete variable domain, with remaining parts taken from reference TRBV11-2 and TRBJ2-7, reads EAGVAQSPRYKIIEKRQSVAFWCNPISGHATLYWYQQILGQGPKLLIQFQNNGVVDDSQLPKDRFSAERLKGVDSTLKIQPAKLEDSAVYLCASSLVARMGEQYFGPGTRLTVT.

The chain carries TRBV5-1 and TRBJ2-5; 9 bases are a match to TRBD2. Germline lookup yields CDR1 SGHRS and CDR2 YFSETQ. CDR3 size: 15 residues. V shed 4 bases and J 5 bases; nucleotides not matched to a gene: 9. The CDR3 nucleotides are TGCGCCAGCAGCAGAGGACTAGCGAGAATGGAGACCCAGTACTTC. It is translated as CASSRGLARMETQYF.

The V call is TRBV6-6, the J call TRBJ2-2; D perhaps matches TRBD1 (5 bases). The CDR3 spans 13 residues. Per the germline V gene, CDR1 is MNHNY and CDR2 is SVGAGI (reference sequence). V was clipped by 4 bases and J by 3 bases, with 6 bases between them. The CDR3 reads CASSLQDTGELFF. Written as DNA, the CDR3 is TGTGCCAGCAGTTTACAGGACACCGGGGAGCTGTTTTTT.

The chain recombines TRBV15 with TRBJ2-7, with D unclear. The germline V gene encodes CDR1 LNHNV and CDR2 YYDKDF (reference sequence). V was trimmed by 1 base and J by 5 bases, leaving 9 bases between them. This CDR3 has 13 amino acids. The CDR3 coding sequence is TGTGCCACCAGCAGAGTTCCCCGGGACGAGCAGTACTTC. It is translated as CATSRVPRDEQYF.

The chain combines TRBV2 with TRBJ1-6; D not certain. CDR3 size: 17 residues. The V end was cut by 2 bases, the J end by 0 bases, with 11 bases between. Germline assignment: CDR1 SNHLY and CDR2 FYNNEI. CDR3 region: CASSEYAGSSYNSPLHF. The DNA of the CDR3 is TGTGCCAGCAGTGAATACGCGGGAAGCTCCTATAATTCACCCCTCCACTTT.

As regards this clone: Other DNA sequences in the sample encode the same CDR3. The chain has TRBV4-1 and TRBJ1-3; 10 nucleotides align to TRBD1. Germline V gives CDR1 MGHRA, CDR2 YSYEKL. This CDR3 is 13 amino acids long. Trimming at V came to 4 bases and at J to 7 bases, leaving 1 base not matched to a gene. The CDR3 DNA follows: TGCGCCAGCAGCCCGGGACAGGGGAACACCATATATTTT. It codes for CASSPGQGNTIYF.

This clone was seen only once. This chain uses TRBV7-2 with TRBJ2-7; TRBD2 matches 9 bases. The germline V gene encodes CDR1 SGHTA and CDR2 FQGNSA. The CDR3 length is 16 residues. V dropped 0 bases and J dropped 4; count of bases not matched to a gene: 7. The CDR3 DNA sequence: TGTGCCAGCAGCTTAGCGCTGGGCGGGAGGGGGTACGAGCAGTACTTC. Amino acids: CASSLALGGRGYEQYF.

The CDR3 sequence: CASSTLAGVGGNEQFF. DNA for the CDR3: TGTGCCAGCAGCACATTAGCGGGGGTCGGAGGGAATGAGCAGTTCTTC. This chain links TRBV9 with TRBJ2-1; 9 positions agree with TRBD2. V was pared by 4 bases and J by 7 bases, with 12 bases of the junction left unmatched. The CDR3 is 16 amino acids. The germline V gene encodes CDR1 SGDLS and CDR2 YYNGEE.

The rearrangement joins TRBV6-1 to TRBJ2-4; unclear D gene. With 7 bases removed from V and 4 bases from J, the gap between germline ends came to 5 bases. The CDR3 covers 11 residues. Germline CDR1 is MNHNS and CDR2 is SASEGT. The CDR3 reads CASMRKNIQYF. In DNA form, the CDR3 reads TGTGCCAGCATGAGAAAAAACATTCAGTACTTC.

This clone was recorded a few times. This rearrangement joins TRBV7-8 to TRBJ2-7; the D call may be TRBD1 or TRBD2 (6 bases each). This CDR3 has 14 residues. Trimming cost V 6 bases and J 7 bases, with 19 bases left between them. Germline-derived CDR1 and CDR2 are SGHVS and FQNEAQ. The CDR3: CASRQGHSAGEQYV. The DNA of the CDR3 is TGTGCCAGCAGGCAGGGACACTCGGCGGGGGAGCAGTACGTC.

This clone was seen more than once but under ten times. V and J are TRBV19 and TRBJ1-1; the D is unclear. The CDR3 length is 13 residues. V dropped 1 base and J dropped 4 bases, with 7 bases sitting between them. Germline lookup yields CDR1 LNHDA and CDR2 SQIVND (reference sequence). The CDR3 here is CASSIVPGTEAFF. CDR3 in DNA: TGTGCCAGTAGTATAGTGCCCGGCACTGAAGCTTTCTTT.

The rearrangement uses TRBV19 and TRBJ1-1, with D possibly matching TRBD1 (6 bases). Germline CDR1 is LNHDA and CDR2 is SQIVND (reference sequence). Trimming removed 6 bases at V and 5 bases at J, with 16 bases between. The CDR3 totals 14 residues. The CDR3 loop is CASRQGRVRTEAFF. CDR3 nucleotide sequence: TGTGCCAGTAGACAGGGTCGGGTCCGTACTGAAGCTTTCTTT.

V usage is TRBV7-9 and J usage is TRBJ1-1; D is possibly TRBD1 (5 bases). Trimming pared 5 bases from V and 9 bases from J, leaving 19 bases between. From germline, CDR1 is SEHNR and CDR2 FQNEAQ (reference sequence). CDR3 length equals 14 residues. In DNA, the CDR3 is TGTGCCAGCAGCCTAACTGACCGGGGGACGAAAGCTTTCTTT. Translation: CASSLTDRGTKAFF.

This clone was counted a few times. The rearrangement links TRBV6-5 to TRBJ1-5; 8 nucleotides line up with TRBD1. Per the germline V gene, CDR1 is MNHEY and CDR2 is SVGAGI. The length of the CDR3 is 14 residues. V lost 8 bases, J lost 2 bases, and 5 bases stayed unmatched. The CDR3 DNA reads TGTGCCAGCCGACAGGGGTTGGGCAATCAGCCCCAGCATTTT. It encodes CASRQGLGNQPQHF.

J is TRBJ2-7 and V is TRBV5-6; 9 bases fit TRBD2. CDR3 length equals 16 residues. Trimming cost V 1 base and J 1 base; bases outside gene matches: 6. Germline values: CDR1 SGHDT, CDR2 YYEEEE. CDR3 loop: CASSLLSGGKSYEQYV. Written as DNA, the CDR3 is TGTGCCAGCAGCTTGTTAAGCGGGGGGAAATCCTACGAGCAGTACGTC.

The rearrangement joins TRBV19 to TRBJ2-7, with 10 bases lining up with TRBD1. J was trimmed by 5 bases and V by 4 bases; bases with no gene match: 5. Germline loops: CDR1 LNHDA, CDR2 SQIVND (reference sequence). This CDR3 is built from 14 residues. CDR3 amino acids: CASSRQGASNEQYF. CDR3 nucleotide sequence: TGTGCCAGTAGTAGACAGGGGGCGAGCAACGAGCAGTACTTC.

In its sample, this clone was seen a few times. The J gene is TRBJ2-7, the V gene TRBV5-1, with 7 nucleotides matching TRBD2. With V trimmed by 1 base and J by 5 bases, 0 bases remained unmatched. Looked up from germline, CDR1 is SGHRS and CDR2 is YFSETQ. This CDR3 comprises 12 residues. The CDR3 spells CASSLSGNEQYF. The CDR3 DNA reads as TGCGCCAGCAGCTTGAGCGGGAACGAGCAGTACTTC.